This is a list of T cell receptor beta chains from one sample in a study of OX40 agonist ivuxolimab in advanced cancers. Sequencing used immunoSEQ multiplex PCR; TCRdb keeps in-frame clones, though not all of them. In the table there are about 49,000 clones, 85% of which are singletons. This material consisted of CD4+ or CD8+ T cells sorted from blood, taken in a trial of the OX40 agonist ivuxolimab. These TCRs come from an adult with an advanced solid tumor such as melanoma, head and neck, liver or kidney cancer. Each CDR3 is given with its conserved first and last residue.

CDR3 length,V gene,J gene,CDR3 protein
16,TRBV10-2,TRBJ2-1,CASSESTSGGADEQFF
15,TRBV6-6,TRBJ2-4,CASSYEAGTKNIQYF
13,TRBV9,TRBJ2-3,CASSPQSTDTQYF
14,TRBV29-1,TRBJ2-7,CSVEDRDRAYEQYF
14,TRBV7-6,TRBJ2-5,CASSPRGEQETQYF
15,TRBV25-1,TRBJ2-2,CASSEWSGDTGELFF
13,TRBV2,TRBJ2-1,CASSVDSNNEQFF
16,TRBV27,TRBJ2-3,CASSLWGTGSSDTQYF
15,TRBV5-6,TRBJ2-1,CASSLGTGAYNEQFF
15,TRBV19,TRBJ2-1,CASRWDSNSYNEQFF